Listed below are T cell receptor beta chains from one sample, sequenced in a study of blood T cell repertoires in COVID-19. Data came from immunoSEQ multiplex PCR; TCRdb stores just in-frame clones and leaves some out. Of 200,000 to 250,000 clones in the sample, around 88% were seen once. Sequences were obtained from peripheral blood. Every receptor here comes from a man aged 18 to 29 with active or convalescent COVID-19. Each CDR3 is given with its conserved first and last residue. Fields, in order: clone size, J gene, V gene, CDR3 protein. Clone size is given for some rows only: seen once, a few or many times, or a class if the clone is expanded.

. TRBJ1-2 TRBV4-1 CASSQVSGGQGRGYTF
. TRBJ1-3 TRBV7-9 CASSLAWTGAGNTIYF
. TRBJ2-2 TRBV6-6 CASSYTGDTGELFF
. TRBJ2-1 TRBV7-9 CASSLASLIGINEQFF
. TRBJ2-1 TRBV28 CASSTTRLEQFF
few TRBJ2-7 TRBV2 CASSEGRGPDSSEQYF
. TRBJ1-2 TRBV30 CAWSVQQGNYGYTF
. TRBJ1-1 TRBV5-5 CASSFWNTEAFF
once TRBJ1-1 TRBV27 CASSHPGVNTEAFF
few TRBJ1-2 TRBV28 CASSWGQGAIGYTF
. TRBJ2-3 TRBV24-1 CATSDGGVDTQYF
. TRBJ2-1 TRBV10-1 CASSEKRERYNEQFF
. TRBJ1-1 TRBV29-1 CSVGEGRYTEAFF
once TRBJ2-7 TRBV19 CASSLVGESSYEQYF
. TRBJ1-2 TRBV30 CAWSEGTGSGLGYTF
. TRBJ2-7 TRBV28 CASSLTGGSHEQYF
. TRBJ2-7 TRBV7-2 CASRNPGGSYEQYF
. TRBJ1-4 TRBV5-1 CASSLEGRGREKLFF
. TRBJ2-7 TRBV6-5 CASSYSGTGHYEQYF
. TRBJ1-1 TRBV29-1 CSVMAQGTWTEAFF
. TRBJ2-3 TRBV10-2 CASTEGPGTDTQYF
. TRBJ1-2 TRBV12-3/TRBV12-4 CASSPRTGKGYTF
few TRBJ2-7 TRBV29-1 CSAEGRGPYEQYF
. TRBJ1-1 TRBV10-3 CAISESVRNTEAFF
. TRBJ2-3 TRBV24-1 CATSDPLDRDGTDTQYF
. TRBJ1-2 TRBV7-8 CASSPGTGGRGYTF
. TRBJ2-3 TRBV4-1 CASSQDLRSTTDTQYF
. TRBJ2-5 TRBV6-2/TRBV6-3 CASSYSTYQETQYF
. TRBJ2-2 TRBV28 CASSLPPGQGNTGELFF
. TRBJ2-1 TRBV3-1/TRBV3-2 CASSHTGQGALIRNEQFF
. TRBJ2-2 TRBV30 CAWRSAGELFF
. TRBJ1-2 TRBV5-6 CASSLVTLRIYGYTF
. TRBJ1-2 TRBV3-1/TRBV3-2 CASSSPYGYTF
. TRBJ2-6 TRBV25-1 CASRAWGTSGANVLTF
. TRBJ2-4 TRBV30 CAWSYGPGDSLAKNIQYF
. TRBJ2-7 TRBV6-2/TRBV6-3 CASSPRLAGGEQYF
. TRBJ2-1 TRBV18 CASSSSGTGARNEQFF
. TRBJ1-1 TRBV7-8 CASSSRTTLEAFF
. TRBJ1-3 TRBV11-2 CASRGQGSGNTIYF